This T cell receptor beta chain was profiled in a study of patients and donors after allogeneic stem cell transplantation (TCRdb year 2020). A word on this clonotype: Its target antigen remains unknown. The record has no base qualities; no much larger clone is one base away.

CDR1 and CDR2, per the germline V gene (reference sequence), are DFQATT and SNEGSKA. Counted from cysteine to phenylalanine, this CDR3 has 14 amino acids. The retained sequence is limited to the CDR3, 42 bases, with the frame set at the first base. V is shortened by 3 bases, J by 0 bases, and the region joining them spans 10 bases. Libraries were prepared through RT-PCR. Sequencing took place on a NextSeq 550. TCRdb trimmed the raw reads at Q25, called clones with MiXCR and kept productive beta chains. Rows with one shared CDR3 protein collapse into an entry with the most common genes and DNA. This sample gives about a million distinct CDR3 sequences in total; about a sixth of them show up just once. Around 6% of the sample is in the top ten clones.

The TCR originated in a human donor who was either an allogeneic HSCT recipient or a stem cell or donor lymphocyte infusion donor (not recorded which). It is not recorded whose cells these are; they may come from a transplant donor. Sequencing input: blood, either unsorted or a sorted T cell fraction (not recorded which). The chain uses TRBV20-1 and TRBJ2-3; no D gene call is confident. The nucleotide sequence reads TGCAGTGCTAGTGAGGTGACTAGCACAGATACGCAGTATTTT. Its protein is CSASEVTSTDTQYF.